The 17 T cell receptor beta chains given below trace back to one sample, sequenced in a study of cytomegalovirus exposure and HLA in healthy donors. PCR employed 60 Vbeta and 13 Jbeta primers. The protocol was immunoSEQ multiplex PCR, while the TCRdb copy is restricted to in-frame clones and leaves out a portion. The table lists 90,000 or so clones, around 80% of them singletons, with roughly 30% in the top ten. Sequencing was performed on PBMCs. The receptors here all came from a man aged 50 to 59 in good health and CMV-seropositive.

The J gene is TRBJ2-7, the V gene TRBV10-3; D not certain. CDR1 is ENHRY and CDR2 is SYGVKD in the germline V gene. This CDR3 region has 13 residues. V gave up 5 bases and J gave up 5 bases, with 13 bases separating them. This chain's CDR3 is CAISPTEVDEQYF. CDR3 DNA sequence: TGTGCCATCAGTCCGACTGAAGTGGACGAGCAGTACTTC.

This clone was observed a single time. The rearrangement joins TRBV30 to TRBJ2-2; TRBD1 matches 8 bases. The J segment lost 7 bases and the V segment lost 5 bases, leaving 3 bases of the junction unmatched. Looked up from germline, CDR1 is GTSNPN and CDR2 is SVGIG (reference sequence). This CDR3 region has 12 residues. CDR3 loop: CAWDRGVGELFF. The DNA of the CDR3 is TGTGCCTGGGACAGGGGCGTCGGGGAGCTGTTTTTT.

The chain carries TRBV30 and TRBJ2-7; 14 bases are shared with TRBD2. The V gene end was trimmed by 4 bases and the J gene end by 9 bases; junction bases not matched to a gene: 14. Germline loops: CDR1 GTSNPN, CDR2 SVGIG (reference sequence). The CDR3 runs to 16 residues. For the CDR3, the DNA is TGTGCCTGGACCTCCGGGGGGACTAGCGGGGGAGAGGTGCAGTACTTC. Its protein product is CAWTSGGTSGGEVQYF.

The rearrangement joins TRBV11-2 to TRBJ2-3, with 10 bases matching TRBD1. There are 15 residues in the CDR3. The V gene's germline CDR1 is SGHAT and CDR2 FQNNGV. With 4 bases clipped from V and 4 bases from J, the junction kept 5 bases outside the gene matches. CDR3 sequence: CASSSLGTGADTQYF. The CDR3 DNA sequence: TGTGCCAGCAGCTCTCTTGGGACAGGGGCAGATACGCAGTATTTT.

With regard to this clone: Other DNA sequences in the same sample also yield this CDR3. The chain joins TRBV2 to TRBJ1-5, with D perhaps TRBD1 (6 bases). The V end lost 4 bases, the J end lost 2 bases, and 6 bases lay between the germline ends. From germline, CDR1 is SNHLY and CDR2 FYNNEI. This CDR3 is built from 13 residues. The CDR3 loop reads CASSGTGNQPQHF. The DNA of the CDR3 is TGTGCCAGCAGTGGGACAGGCAATCAGCCCCAGCATTTT.

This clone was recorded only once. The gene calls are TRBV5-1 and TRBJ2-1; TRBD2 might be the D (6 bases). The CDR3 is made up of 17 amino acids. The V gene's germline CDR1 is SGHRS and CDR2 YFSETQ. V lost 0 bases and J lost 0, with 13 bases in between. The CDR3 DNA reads TGCGCCAGCAGCTTGGCCCCGGCGGGAAGCTCCTACAATGAGCAGTTCTTC. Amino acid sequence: CASSLAPAGSSYNEQFF.

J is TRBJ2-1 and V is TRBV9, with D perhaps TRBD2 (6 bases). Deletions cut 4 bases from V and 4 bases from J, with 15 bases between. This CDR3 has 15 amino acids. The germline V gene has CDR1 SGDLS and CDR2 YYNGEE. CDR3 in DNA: TGTGCCAGCAGCCCACTAACGGGAGTATACAATGAGCAGTTCTTC. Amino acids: CASSPLTGVYNEQFF.

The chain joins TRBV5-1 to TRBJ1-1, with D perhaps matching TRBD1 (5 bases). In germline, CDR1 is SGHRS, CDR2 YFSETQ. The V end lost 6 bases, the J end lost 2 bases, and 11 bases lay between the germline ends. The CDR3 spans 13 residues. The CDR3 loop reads CASKLTANTEAFF. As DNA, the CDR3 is TGCGCCAGCAAGCTGACAGCTAACACTGAAGCTTTCTTT.

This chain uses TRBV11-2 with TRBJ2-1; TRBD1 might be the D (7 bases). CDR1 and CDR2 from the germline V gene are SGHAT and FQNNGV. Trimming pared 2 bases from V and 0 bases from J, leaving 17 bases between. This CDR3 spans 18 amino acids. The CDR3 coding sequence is TGTGCCAGCAGCTTATTCAGGGGGGCCGGGAGCTCCTACAATGAGCAGTTCTTC. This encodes CASSLFRGAGSSYNEQFF.

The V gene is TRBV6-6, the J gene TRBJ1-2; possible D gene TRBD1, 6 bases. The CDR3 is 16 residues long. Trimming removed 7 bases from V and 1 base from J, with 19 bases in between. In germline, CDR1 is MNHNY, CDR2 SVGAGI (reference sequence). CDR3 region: CASTLLGGEINYGYTF. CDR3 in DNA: TGTGCCAGCACCTTACTAGGGGGGGAGATTAACTATGGCTACACCTTC.

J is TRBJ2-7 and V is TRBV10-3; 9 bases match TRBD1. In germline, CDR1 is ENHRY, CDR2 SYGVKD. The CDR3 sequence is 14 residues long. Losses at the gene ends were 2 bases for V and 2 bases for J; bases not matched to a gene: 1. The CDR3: CAISERQGAYEQYF. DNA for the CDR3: TGTGCCATCAGTGAGAGACAGGGGGCCTACGAGCAGTACTTC.

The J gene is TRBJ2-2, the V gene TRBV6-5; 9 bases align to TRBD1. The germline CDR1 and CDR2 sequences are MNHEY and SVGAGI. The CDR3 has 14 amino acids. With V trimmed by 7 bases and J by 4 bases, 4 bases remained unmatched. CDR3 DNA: TGTGCCAGCACCCCGACAGGGGGCACCGGGGAGCTGTTTTTT. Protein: CASTPTGGTGELFF.

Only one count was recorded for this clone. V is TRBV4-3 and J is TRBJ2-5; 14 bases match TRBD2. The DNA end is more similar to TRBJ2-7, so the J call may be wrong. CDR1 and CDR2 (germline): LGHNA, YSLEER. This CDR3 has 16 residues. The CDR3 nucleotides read TGCGCCAGCAGCCAAGAGGGGACTAGCGGGAGCGGCGAGCAGTACTTC. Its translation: CASSQEGTSGSGEQYF.

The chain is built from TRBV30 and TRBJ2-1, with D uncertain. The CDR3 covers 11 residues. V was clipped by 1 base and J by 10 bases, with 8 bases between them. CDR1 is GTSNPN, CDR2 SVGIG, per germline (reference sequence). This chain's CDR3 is CAWSDGGEQFF. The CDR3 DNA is TGTGCCTGGAGTGATGGTGGCGAGCAGTTCTTC.

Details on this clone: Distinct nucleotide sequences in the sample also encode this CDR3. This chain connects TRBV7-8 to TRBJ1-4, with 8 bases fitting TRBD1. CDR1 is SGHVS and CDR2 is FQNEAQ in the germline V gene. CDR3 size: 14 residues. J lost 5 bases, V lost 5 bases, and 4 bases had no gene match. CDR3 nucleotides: TGTGCCAGCAGCCGGGACAGGCCGAATGAAAAACTGTTTTTT. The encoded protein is CASSRDRPNEKLFF.

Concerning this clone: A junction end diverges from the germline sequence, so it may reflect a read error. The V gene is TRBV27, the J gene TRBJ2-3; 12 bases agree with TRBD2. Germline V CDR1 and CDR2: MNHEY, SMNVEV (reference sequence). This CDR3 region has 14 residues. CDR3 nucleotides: TGTGCCAGCAGTCCCGGACTAGCGGGGCCCTCTGTGCATTTT. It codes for CASSPGLAGPSVHF.

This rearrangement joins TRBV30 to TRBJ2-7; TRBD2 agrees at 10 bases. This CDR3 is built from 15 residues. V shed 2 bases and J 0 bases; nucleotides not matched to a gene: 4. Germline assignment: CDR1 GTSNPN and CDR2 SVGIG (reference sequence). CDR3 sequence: CAWSKASGSSYEQYF. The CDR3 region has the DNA TGTGCCTGGAGTAAAGCTAGCGGGAGCTCCTACGAGCAGTACTTC.